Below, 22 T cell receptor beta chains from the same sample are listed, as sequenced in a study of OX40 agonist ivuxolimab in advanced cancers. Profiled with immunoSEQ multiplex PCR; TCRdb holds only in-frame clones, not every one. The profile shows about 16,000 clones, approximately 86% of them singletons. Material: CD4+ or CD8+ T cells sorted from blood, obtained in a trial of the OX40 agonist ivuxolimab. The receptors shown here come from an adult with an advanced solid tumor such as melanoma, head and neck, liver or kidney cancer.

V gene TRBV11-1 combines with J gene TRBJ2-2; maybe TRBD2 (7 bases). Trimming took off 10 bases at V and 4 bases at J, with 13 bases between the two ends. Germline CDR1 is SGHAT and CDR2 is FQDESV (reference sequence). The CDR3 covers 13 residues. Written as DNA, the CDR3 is TGTGCCATCGGGGGGCGCGGCACCGGGGAGCTGTTTTTT. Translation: CAIGGRGTGELFF.

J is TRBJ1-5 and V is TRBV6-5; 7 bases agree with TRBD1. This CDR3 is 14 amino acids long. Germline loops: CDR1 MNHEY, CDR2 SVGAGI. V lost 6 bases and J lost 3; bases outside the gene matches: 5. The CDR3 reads CASRPGQNNQPQHF. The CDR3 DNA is TGTGCCAGCAGACCGGGACAGAACAATCAGCCCCAGCATTTT.

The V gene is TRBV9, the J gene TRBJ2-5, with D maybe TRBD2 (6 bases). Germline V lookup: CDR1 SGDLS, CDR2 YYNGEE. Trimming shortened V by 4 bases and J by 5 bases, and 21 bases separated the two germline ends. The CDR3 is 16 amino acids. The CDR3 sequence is CASSIGGTQVPETQYF. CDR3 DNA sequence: TGTGCCAGCAGCATTGGTGGGACTCAGGTTCCGGAGACCCAGTACTTC.

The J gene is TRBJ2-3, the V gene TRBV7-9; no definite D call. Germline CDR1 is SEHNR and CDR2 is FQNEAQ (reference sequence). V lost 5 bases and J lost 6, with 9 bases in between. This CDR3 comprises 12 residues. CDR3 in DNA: TGTGCCAGCAGCCCAAAATCGGATACGCAGTATTTT. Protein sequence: CASSPKSDTQYF.

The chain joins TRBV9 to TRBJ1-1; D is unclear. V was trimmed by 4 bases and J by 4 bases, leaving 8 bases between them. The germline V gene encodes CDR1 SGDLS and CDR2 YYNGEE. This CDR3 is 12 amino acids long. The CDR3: CASSPGRTEAFF. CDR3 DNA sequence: TGTGCCAGCAGCCCGGGTCGCACTGAAGCTTTCTTT.

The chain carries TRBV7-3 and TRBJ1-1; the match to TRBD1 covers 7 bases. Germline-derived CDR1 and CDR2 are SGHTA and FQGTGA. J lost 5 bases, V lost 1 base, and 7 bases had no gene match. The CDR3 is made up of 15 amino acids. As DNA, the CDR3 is TGTGCCAGCAGCTTAAGAGAGGGGGCGCGAACTGAAGCTTTCTTT. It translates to CASSLREGARTEAFF.

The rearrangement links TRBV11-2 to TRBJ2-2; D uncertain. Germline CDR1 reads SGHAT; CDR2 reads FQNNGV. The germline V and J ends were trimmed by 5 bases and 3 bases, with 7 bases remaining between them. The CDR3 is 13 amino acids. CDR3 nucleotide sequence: TGTGCCAGCAGCCTCGGGTACACCGGGGAGCTGTTTTTT. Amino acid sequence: CASSLGYTGELFF.

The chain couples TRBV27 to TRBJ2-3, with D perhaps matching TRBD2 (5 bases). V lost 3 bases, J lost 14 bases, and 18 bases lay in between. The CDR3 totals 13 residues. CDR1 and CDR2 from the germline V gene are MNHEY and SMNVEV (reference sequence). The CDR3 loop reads CASSLSGSPPRYF. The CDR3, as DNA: TGTGCCAGCAGTTTGAGTGGGAGCCCCCCTCGGTATTTT.

The CDR3 loop reads CATSRQGSGDEKLFF. The CDR3 DNA is TGTGCCACCAGCCGACAGGGCAGCGGGGATGAAAAACTGTTTTTT. The V call is TRBV15, the J call TRBJ1-4, with 7 positions matching TRBD1. The V gene end was trimmed by 5 bases and the J gene end by 6 bases; junction bases not matched to a gene: 9. CDR1 is LNHNV and CDR2 is YYDKDF in the germline V gene (reference sequence). The CDR3 totals 15 residues.

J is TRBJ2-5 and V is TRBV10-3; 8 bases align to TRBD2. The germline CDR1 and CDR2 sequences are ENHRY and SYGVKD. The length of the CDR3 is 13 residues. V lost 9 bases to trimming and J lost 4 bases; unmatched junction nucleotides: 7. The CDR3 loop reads CAMSAGDVETQYF. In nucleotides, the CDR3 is TGTGCCATGTCAGCGGGGGATGTAGAGACCCAGTACTTC.

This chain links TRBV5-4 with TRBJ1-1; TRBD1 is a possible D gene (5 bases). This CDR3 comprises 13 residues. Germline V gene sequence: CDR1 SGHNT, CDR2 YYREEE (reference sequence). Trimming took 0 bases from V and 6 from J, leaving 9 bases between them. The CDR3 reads CASSLGQTSEAFF. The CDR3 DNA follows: TGTGCCAGCAGCTTGGGACAGACCTCTGAAGCTTTCTTT.

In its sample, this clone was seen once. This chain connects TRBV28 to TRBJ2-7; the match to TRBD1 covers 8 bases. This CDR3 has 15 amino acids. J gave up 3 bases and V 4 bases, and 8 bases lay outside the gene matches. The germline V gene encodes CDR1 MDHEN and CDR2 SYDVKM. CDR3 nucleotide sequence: TGTGCCAGCAGTTCACTCACAGGGGGTATCTACGAGCAGTACTTC. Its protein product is CASSSLTGGIYEQYF.

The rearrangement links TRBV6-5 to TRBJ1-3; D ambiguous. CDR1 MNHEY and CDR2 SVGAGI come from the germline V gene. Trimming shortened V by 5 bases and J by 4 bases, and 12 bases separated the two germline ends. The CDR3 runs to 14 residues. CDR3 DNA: TGTGCCAGCAGTGAATATGTGGTGGGAAACACCATATATTTT. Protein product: CASSEYVVGNTIYF.

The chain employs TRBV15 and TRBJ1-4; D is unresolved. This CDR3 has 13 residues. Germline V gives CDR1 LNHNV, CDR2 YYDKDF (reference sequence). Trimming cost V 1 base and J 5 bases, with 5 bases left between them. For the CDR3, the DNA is TGTGCCACCAGCAGAGCCCAGAATGAAAAACTGTTTTTT. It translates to CATSRAQNEKLFF.

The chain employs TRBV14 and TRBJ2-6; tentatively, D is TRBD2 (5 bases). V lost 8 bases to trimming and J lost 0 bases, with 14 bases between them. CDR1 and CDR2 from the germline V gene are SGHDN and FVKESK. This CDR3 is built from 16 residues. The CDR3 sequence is CASSLRGISGANVLTF. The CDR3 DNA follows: TGTGCCAGCTCCTTGAGAGGGATCTCTGGGGCCAACGTCCTGACTTTC. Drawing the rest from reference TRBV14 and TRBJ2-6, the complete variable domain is EAGVTQFPSHSVIEKGQTVTLRCDPISGHDNLYWYRRVMGKEIKFLLHFVKESKQDESGMPNNRFLAERTGGTYSTLKVQPAELEDSGVYFCASSLRGISGANVLTFGAGSRLTVL.

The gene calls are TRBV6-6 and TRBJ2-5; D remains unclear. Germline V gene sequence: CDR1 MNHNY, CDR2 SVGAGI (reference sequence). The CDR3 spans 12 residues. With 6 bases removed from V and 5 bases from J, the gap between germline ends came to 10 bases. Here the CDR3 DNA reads TGTGCCAGCAGCCCCGTGACCGAGACCCAGTACTTC. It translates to CASSPVTETQYF.

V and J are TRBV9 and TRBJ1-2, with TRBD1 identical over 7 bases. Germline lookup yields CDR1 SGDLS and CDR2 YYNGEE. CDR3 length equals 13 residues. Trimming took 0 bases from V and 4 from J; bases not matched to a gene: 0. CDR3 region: CASSVGQGYGYTF. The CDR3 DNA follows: TGTGCCAGCAGCGTAGGACAGGGCTATGGCTACACCTTC.

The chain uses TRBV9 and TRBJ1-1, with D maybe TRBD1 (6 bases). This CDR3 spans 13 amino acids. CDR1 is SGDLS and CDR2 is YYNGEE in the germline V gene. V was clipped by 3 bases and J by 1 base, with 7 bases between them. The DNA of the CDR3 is TGTGCCAGCAGCGCGGGACAGAACACTGAAGCTTTCTTT. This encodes CASSAGQNTEAFF.

CDR3: CASSLALRGHRNEQFF. CDR3 bases: TGTGCCAGCAGCTTAGCGCTGCGGGGGCATAGGAATGAGCAGTTCTTC. This sequence joins TRBV7-2 and TRBJ2-1, with D possibly matching TRBD2 (7 bases). Germline-derived CDR1 and CDR2 are SGHTA and FQGNSA. CDR3 length: 16 amino acids. Between the trimmed V and J ends, which lost 0 bases and 7 bases, there was a span of 16 bases.

For the CDR3, the DNA is TGTGCCAGCAAAAGCGGGTACTCCTACAATGAGCAGTTCTTC. This codes for CASKSGYSYNEQFF. This chain uses TRBV5-4 with TRBJ2-1; weak D call: TRBD2 (6 bases). Germline V gene lookup returns CDR1 SGHNT and CDR2 YYREEE (reference sequence). CDR3 size: 14 residues. Trimming left V 6 bases short and J 0 bases short, with 10 bases between.

CDR3 nucleotides: TGTGCCAGCAGTCTAGGACAGGGTCGAGGCGATCAGCCCCAGCATTTT. This encodes CASSLGQGRGDQPQHF. V gene TRBV28 combines with J gene TRBJ1-5; 8 nucleotides line up with TRBD1. The CDR3 loop spans 16 amino acids. With 5 bases clipped from V and 5 bases from J, the junction kept 11 bases outside the gene matches. Germline V gives CDR1 MDHEN, CDR2 SYDVKM.

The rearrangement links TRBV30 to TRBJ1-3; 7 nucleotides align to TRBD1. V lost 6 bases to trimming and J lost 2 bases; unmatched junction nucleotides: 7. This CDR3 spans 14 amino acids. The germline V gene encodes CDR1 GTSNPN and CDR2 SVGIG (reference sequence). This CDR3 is CACALTGAGNTIYF. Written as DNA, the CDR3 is TGTGCCTGCGCCCTAACAGGGGCTGGAAACACCATATATTTT.